This TCR beta chain was observed in a study of blood T cell repertoires in COVID-19. Across the whole study: Samples taken during acute and convalescent COVID-19 were collected in the United States, Italy and Spain. In each case, the material was cDNA or gDNA derived from T cells, B-cell-depleted T cells, or PBMCs.

Assay used: immunoSEQ multiplex PCR; TCRdb lists only in-frame clones, some missing. The table has 220,000 or so clones, approximately 90% seen once. Germline V gene sequence: CDR1 SNHLY, CDR2 FYNNEI. The CDR3 length is 14 residues. V dropped 6 bases and J dropped 0 bases, with 8 bases sitting between them. The TCR comes from a woman aged 50 to 60 with COVID-19, enrolled during active disease. The specimen was peripheral blood. The chain is built from TRBV2 and TRBJ2-2; D is undetermined. CDR3 region: CASRERSNTGELFF. Written as DNA, the CDR3 is TGTGCCAGCAGAGAGCGATCGAACACCGGGGAGCTGTTTTTT.